This T cell receptor beta chain was recorded in a study of blood T cells in healthy people across ages. The CDR3 contains 14 residues. The germline V gene has CDR1 MNHEY and CDR2 SVGEGT. The study's findings and limits: There were more naive CD4+ cells and higher diversity in long-lived donors than in aged donors. One million T cells yielded diversity estimates that were considered underestimates.

Remarks on this clonotype: Its antigen remains unidentified.

Primed by a sample-barcoded 5' primer and a J-beta primer mix, a second PCR proceeded for roughly 6 to 12 cycles. TCRdb recomputed calls from the 5' RACE reads with MiXCR, one row per CDR3 protein. Of 1.5 million to 2 million distinct CDR3 sequences in the sample, roughly 27% were seen once. Sequencing input: blood. The gene calls are TRBV6-2 or TRBV6-3 and TRBJ2-4, with 9 bases that match TRBD2. The better agreement between TRBJ2-7 and the DNA end casts doubt on the J call. This receptor was identified in a woman under 40 in good health. CDR3 sequence: CASSLSGSGHEQYF. The CDR3 DNA reads as TGTGCCAGCAGCCTTAGCGGGAGTGGCCACGAGCAGTACTTC.